Below are 19 T cell receptor beta chains sequenced from a single sample in a study of beta chain features in type 1 diabetes. Findings and caveats of the study: Moderately but significantly shorter TCRB CDR3s were found in Type 1 diabetes patients in all four CD4+ subsets.

What these receptors recognize is not known. Expressed TCRB transcripts were sequenced after all isolated RNA was converted to cDNA. TCRdb's copy holds only in-frame clones and misses some; the assay was immunoSEQ multiplex PCR. The table records more than 300,000 clones, roughly 12% of them present only once. The sequenced material came from naive CD4+ T cells from blood. All receptors derive from a young woman with type 1 diabetes.

The genes are TRBV27 and TRBJ1-4; D is uncertain. Per the germline V gene, CDR1 is MNHEY and CDR2 is SMNVEV (reference sequence). This CDR3 spans 13 amino acids. V lost 5 bases and J lost 7, with 11 bases in between. This CDR3 reads CASSVNTGEKLFF. The CDR3 DNA follows: TGTGCCAGCAGTGTCAATACGGGTGAAAAACTGTTTTTT.

This chain connects TRBV6-1 to TRBJ2-1, with D possibly matching TRBD1 (6 bases). The CDR3 loop spans 13 amino acids. Germline V gives CDR1 MNHNS, CDR2 SASEGT. Between the trimmed V and J ends, which lost 10 bases and 3 bases, there was a span of 13 bases. CDR3 sequence: CATGTSIYNEQFF. In DNA form, the CDR3 reads TGTGCCACCGGGACATCGATCTACAATGAGCAGTTCTTC.

This clone occurred a few times. The rearrangement joins TRBV28 to TRBJ1-5, with no clear D. Germline V lookup: CDR1 MDHEN, CDR2 SYDVKM. The CDR3 loop spans 15 amino acids. The V end lost 4 bases, the J end lost 5 bases, and 15 bases lay between the germline ends. CDR3 coding DNA: TGTGCCAGCAGTTCCGGAAGCGCCGGGGATCAGCCCCAGCATTTT. Encoded protein: CASSSGSAGDQPQHF.

In this sample, this clone turned up a few times. The chain links TRBV9 to TRBJ2-1; D may be TRBD2 (6 bases). V lost 0 bases and J 9 bases, leaving 16 bases between the germline ends. CDR3 length: 15 amino acids. Germline V gene lookup returns CDR1 SGDLS and CDR2 YYNGEE. The CDR3 DNA follows: TGTGCCAGCAGCGTAGACGGGGGTGACCTGCGTGAGCAGTTCTTC. Its translation: CASSVDGGDLREQFF.

The chain employs TRBV18 and TRBJ1-6; TRBD1 matches at 7 bases. Germline CDR1 and CDR2: KGHSH and LQKENI. The V and J ends lost 9 bases and 8 bases, in that order; junction bases with no gene match: 10. The CDR3 length is 14 residues. This chain's CDR3 is CASSGGTDYSPLHF. CDR3 DNA: TGTGCCAGTTCGGGGGGGACAGACTATTCACCCCTCCACTTT.

The chain joins TRBV2 to TRBJ1-1; 7 positions agree with TRBD1. Germline lookup yields CDR1 SNHLY and CDR2 FYNNEI. Trimming cost V 4 bases and J 7 bases; bases outside gene matches: 0. The length of the CDR3 is 11 residues. CDR3 protein: CASSGTGEAFF. CDR3 DNA sequence: TGTGCCAGCAGTGGGACAGGTGAAGCTTTCTTT. The full variable domain, with the rest looked up from reference TRBV2 and TRBJ1-1, is EPEVTQTPSHQVTQMGQEVILRCVPISNHLYFYWYRQILGQKVEFLVSFYNNEISEKSEIFDDQFSVERPDGSNFTLKIRSTKLEDSAMYFCASSGTGEAFFGQGTRLTVV.

This clone appeared a few times. Other nucleotide sequences in the sample specify the same CDR3. V is TRBV7-9 and J is TRBJ2-5; D not resolved. The CDR3 has 12 residues. Trimming took off 1 base at V and 5 bases at J, with 5 bases between the two ends. Germline loops: CDR1 SEHNR, CDR2 FQNEAQ (reference sequence). In DNA form, the CDR3 reads TGTGCCAGCAGCTTAGTTCGGGAGACCCAGTACTTC. Residues: CASSLVRETQYF.

This clone has only a few counts. The V call is TRBV25-1, the J call TRBJ2-7; possible D gene TRBD1, 6 bases. V lost 2 bases and J 5 bases, leaving 13 bases between the germline ends. The CDR3 totals 14 residues. Per germline, CDR1 MGHDK and CDR2 SYGVNS. CDR3: CASSETGQANEQYF. In nucleotides, the CDR3 is TGTGCCAGCAGTGAAACAGGGCAAGCCAACGAGCAGTACTTC.

The rearrangement joins TRBV9 to TRBJ2-1; D may be TRBD2 (5 bases). The CDR3 consists of 14 residues. The ends were cut back, 4 bases at V and 5 bases at J, with 13 bases in the middle. Germline CDR1 is SGDLS and CDR2 is YYNGEE. CDR3 in DNA: TGTGCCAGCAGCCCGGACTCTTTGGACAATGAGCAGTTCTTC. Protein: CASSPDSLDNEQFF.

This clone has only a few counts. The chain combines TRBV5-1 with TRBJ2-1, with 11 bases identical to TRBD2. Trimming removed 3 bases from V and 0 bases from J; junction bases left unmatched: 11. This CDR3 contains 19 residues. Per germline, CDR1 SGHRS and CDR2 YFSETQ. The CDR3 bases are TGCGCCAGCAGCTCTTCTACCGGGACTAGCGGTCGCTCCTACAATGAGCAGTTCTTC. Its translation: CASSSSTGTSGRSYNEQFF.

The chain joins TRBV11-3 to TRBJ2-1; 7 nucleotides match TRBD2. CDR1 and CDR2 from the germline V gene are SGHNT and YENEEA. The CDR3 spans 15 residues. Losses at the gene ends were 0 bases for V and 3 bases for J; bases not matched to a gene: 2. CDR3 in amino acids: CASSLERENYNEQFF. DNA of the CDR3: TGTGCCAGCAGCTTAGAGCGGGAGAACTACAATGAGCAGTTCTTC.

This clone has a handful of counts. V gene TRBV13 combines with J gene TRBJ2-3; TRBD1 agrees at 8 bases. J was trimmed by 2 bases and V by 3 bases; bases with no gene match: 1. CDR3 size: 14 residues. The germline V gene has CDR1 PRHDT and CDR2 FYEKMQ (reference sequence). The DNA for the CDR3 is TGTGCCAGCAGCTTGGACAGGGCCACAGATACGCAGTATTTT. Translating it yields CASSLDRATDTQYF.

The V and J genes are TRBV7-8 and TRBJ1-5, with unresolved D. This CDR3 has 13 amino acids. V lost 2 bases to trimming and J lost 3 bases, with 5 bases between them. Germline V gene lookup returns CDR1 SGHVS and CDR2 FQNEAQ. Written as DNA, the CDR3 is TGTGCCAGCAGCTTATCCCTCAATCAGCCCCAGCATTTT. Translated: CASSLSLNQPQHF.

V usage is TRBV30 and J usage is TRBJ1-3; D ambiguous. The germline gives CDR1 GTSNPN, CDR2 SVGIG (reference sequence). The CDR3 is made up of 12 amino acids. V lost 4 bases, J lost 3 bases, and 7 bases lay in between. The CDR3 region is CAWNGVGNTIYF. CDR3 sequence (DNA): TGTGCCTGGAACGGGGTTGGAAACACCATATATTTT.

V gene TRBV5-4 combines with J gene TRBJ1-4; perhaps TRBD1 as D (5 bases). The germline V gene has CDR1 SGHNT and CDR2 YYREEE (reference sequence). V lost 4 bases to trimming and J lost 8 bases, with 12 bases between them. This CDR3 has 13 amino acids. CDR3 in amino acids: CASSQDPGEKLFF. In DNA form, the CDR3 reads TGTGCCAGCAGCCAAGATCCAGGGGAAAAACTGTTTTTT.

CDR3 DNA sequence: TGTGCCATCAGTGCAAGAGAAATATTAGATACGCAGTATTTT. Its protein product is CAISAREILDTQYF. The V call is TRBV10-3, the J call TRBJ2-3; D unresolved. This CDR3 spans 14 amino acids. From germline, CDR1 is ENHRY and CDR2 SYGVKD. V lost 4 bases to trimming and J lost 5 bases, with 13 bases between them.

In its sample, this clone was seen a few times. V is TRBV29-1 and J is TRBJ1-1, with a possible D match to TRBD1 (6 bases). Germline assignment: CDR1 SQVTM and CDR2 ANQGSEA. The CDR3 extends over 13 amino acids. Deletions cut 4 bases from V and 8 bases from J, with 17 bases between. The CDR3 coding sequence is TGCAGCGTTGGAGGGAAGATCGACAGGGAAGCTTTCTTT. It specifies CSVGGKIDREAFF.

This clone was seen more than once but under ten times. The chain carries TRBV5-6 and TRBJ2-1; 7 bases are shared with TRBD2. V lost 7 bases to trimming and J lost 7 bases; unmatched junction nucleotides: 11. The CDR3 runs to 14 residues. Germline CDR1 SGHDT, CDR2 YYEEEE. In DNA, the CDR3 is TGTGCCAGCGCAATAGCGGGTACAAAGAATGAGCAGTTCTTC. Translation gives CASAIAGTKNEQFF.

This clone was detected a few times. V gene TRBV14 combines with J gene TRBJ2-3; D gene uncertain. The CDR3 is 11 residues long. Germline V gene data show CDR1 as SGHDN and CDR2 as FVKESK. V was trimmed by 4 bases and J by 6 bases, leaving 5 bases between them. The CDR3 coding sequence is TGTGCCAGCAGCCCCGGGGATACGCAGTATTTT. Its translation is CASSPGDTQYF.